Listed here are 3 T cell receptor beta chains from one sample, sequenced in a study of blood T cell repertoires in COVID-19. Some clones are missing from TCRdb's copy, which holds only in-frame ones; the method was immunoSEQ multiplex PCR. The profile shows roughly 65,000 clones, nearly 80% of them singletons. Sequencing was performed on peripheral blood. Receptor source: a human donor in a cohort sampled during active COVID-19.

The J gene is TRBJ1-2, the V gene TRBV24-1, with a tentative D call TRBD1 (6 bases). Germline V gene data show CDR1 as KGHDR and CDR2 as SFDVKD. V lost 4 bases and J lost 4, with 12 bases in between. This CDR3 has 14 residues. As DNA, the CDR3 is TGTGCCACCAGTGACACTGGACAGACCTATGGCTACACCTTC. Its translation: CATSDTGQTYGYTF.

The CDR3 nucleotides read TGCGCCAGCAGCTTGACAAACACAGATACGCAGTATTTT. Translated, it gives CASSLTNTDTQYF. The gene calls are TRBV5-1 and TRBJ2-3, with unresolved D. CDR3 size: 13 residues. Per germline, CDR1 SGHRS and CDR2 YFSETQ. Trimming removed 1 base from V and 2 bases from J, with 5 bases in between.

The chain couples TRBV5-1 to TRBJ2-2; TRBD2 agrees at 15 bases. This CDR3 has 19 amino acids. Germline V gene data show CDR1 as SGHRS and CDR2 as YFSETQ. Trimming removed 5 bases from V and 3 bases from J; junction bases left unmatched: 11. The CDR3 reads CASSSGLAGGSVDTGELFF. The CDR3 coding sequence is TGCGCCAGCAGTTCCGGACTAGCGGGAGGGTCTGTGGACACCGGGGAGCTGTTTTTT.